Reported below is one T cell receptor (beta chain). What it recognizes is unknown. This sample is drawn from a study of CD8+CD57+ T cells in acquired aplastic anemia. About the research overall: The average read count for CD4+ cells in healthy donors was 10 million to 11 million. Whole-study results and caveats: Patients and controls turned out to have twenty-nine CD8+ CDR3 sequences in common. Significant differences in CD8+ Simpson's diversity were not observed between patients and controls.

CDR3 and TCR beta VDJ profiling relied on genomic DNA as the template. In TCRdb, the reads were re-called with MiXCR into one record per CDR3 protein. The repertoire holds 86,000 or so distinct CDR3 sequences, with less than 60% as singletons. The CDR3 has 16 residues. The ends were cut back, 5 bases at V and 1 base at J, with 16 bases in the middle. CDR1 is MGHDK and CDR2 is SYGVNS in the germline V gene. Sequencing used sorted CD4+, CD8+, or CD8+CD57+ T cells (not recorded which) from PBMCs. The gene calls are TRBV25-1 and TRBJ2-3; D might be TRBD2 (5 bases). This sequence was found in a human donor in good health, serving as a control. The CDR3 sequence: CASSFLWERGTDTQYF. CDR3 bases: TGTGCCAGCAGTTTTCTGTGGGAGAGGGGCACAGATACGCAGTATTTT.